This section outlines one T cell receptor (beta chain) sequence together with its context. The antigen is unknown. The method was immunoSEQ multiplex PCR; TCRdb's version includes in-frame clones alone and lacks a portion of them. This sample has around 85,000 clones, with about nine tenths found just once. The CDR3 covers 14 residues. With 4 bases clipped from V and 3 bases from J, the junction kept 5 bases outside the gene matches. From germline, CDR1 is SGHRS and CDR2 YFSETQ. The sample belongs to a study of T cell responses to AZD1222 COVID-19 vaccine. Broader study findings: Nearly half of the spike-specific TCRs reportedly recognize variant regions that carry no mutations. Sampling that yielded the repertoires occurred only after the peak T cell response.

The rearrangement joins TRBV5-1 to TRBJ2-5; TRBD2 aligns across 8 bases. The sequence derives from an adult who received the AZD1222 COVID-19 vaccine. Sequences were derived from peripheral blood, sampled 28 days after the second AZD1222 dose. The CDR3 reads CASSPGGAEETQYF. CDR3 nucleotide sequence: TGCGCCAGCAGCCCGGGGGGGGCCGAAGAGACCCAGTACTTC.